Shown below are 23 T cell receptor beta chains from a single sample sequenced in a study of blood T cell repertoires in COVID-19. Data came from immunoSEQ multiplex PCR; TCRdb stores just in-frame clones and leaves some out. The repertoire holds approximately 670,000 clones, with 80% to 90% as singletons. The specimen was peripheral blood. The source is a woman between 18 and 30 years old with acute or convalescent COVID-19.

The rearrangement uses TRBV7-2 and TRBJ1-1, with 8 bases that match TRBD1. In germline, CDR1 is SGHTA, CDR2 FQGNSA. V dropped 2 bases and J dropped 1; count of bases not matched to a gene: 3. CDR3 size: 15 residues. CDR3 coding DNA: TGTGCCAGCAGCTTAATCGGGACAGGGAACACTGAAGCTTTCTTT. This translates into CASSLIGTGNTEAFF.

The genes are TRBV6-1 and TRBJ1-1, with TRBD1 matching over 7 bases. This CDR3 contains 17 residues. Losses at the gene ends were 2 bases for V and 6 bases for J; bases not matched to a gene: 15. Looked up from germline, CDR1 is MNHNS and CDR2 is SASEGT. CDR3 in amino acids: CASSERTGYDLVAEAFF. The CDR3 DNA follows: TGTGCCAGCAGTGAAAGGACAGGTTACGACTTAGTTGCTGAAGCTTTCTTT.

The chain recombines TRBV11-2 with TRBJ1-6; 7 bases are shared with TRBD1. The CDR3 totals 15 residues. Germline-derived CDR1 and CDR2 are SGHAT and FQNNGV. With 4 bases clipped from V and 11 bases from J, the junction kept 11 bases outside the gene matches. In DNA form, the CDR3 reads TGTGCCAGCAGCTACAACAGGGGCAGTAAGCCACCCCTCCACTTT. It encodes CASSYNRGSKPPLHF.

The CDR3 sequence: CASSRQGNYEQYF. The CDR3 DNA reads as TGTGCCAGCAGCCGCCAGGGGAACTACGAGCAGTACTTC. The chain joins TRBV3-1 (or the pseudogene TRBV3-2) to TRBJ2-7; tentative D call: TRBD1 (6 bases). The V and J ends lost 4 bases and 3 bases respectively, with 10 bases between them. Germline V gene lookup returns CDR1 LGHDT and CDR2 YNNKEL (reference sequence). There are 13 residues in the CDR3.

This sequence joins TRBV6-2 or TRBV6-3 and TRBJ2-5, with 7 bases aligning to TRBD1. The germline V gene has CDR1 MNHEY and CDR2 SVGEGT. V was clipped by 4 bases and J by 2 bases; unmatched bases: 10. There are 16 residues in the CDR3. The CDR3 nucleotides read TGTGCCAGCAGTTCACTCCGGGACAGCCTTCAAGAGACCCAGTACTTC. Its translation: CASSSLRDSLQETQYF.

This clone has only one observation. The gene calls are TRBV5-6 and TRBJ1-2, with D hard to call. V shed 0 bases and J shed 1 base, with 10 bases lying between them. The CDR3 extends over 15 amino acids. Per the germline V gene, CDR1 is SGHDT and CDR2 is YYEEEE. CDR3 protein: CASSLVGALNYGYTF. DNA of the CDR3: TGTGCCAGCAGCTTGGTGGGAGCCCTTAACTATGGCTACACCTTC. Complete variable domain (other parts from reference TRBV5-6 and TRBJ1-2): DAGVTQSPTHLIKTRGQQVTLRCSPKSGHDTVSWYQQALGQGPQFIFQYYEEEERQRGNFPDRFSGHQFPNYSSELNVNALLLGDSALYLCASSLVGALNYGYTFGSGTRLTVV.

A single count supports this clone. Written as DNA, the CDR3 is TGTGCCAGCAGTGGCGGAGACAGCTACTATAATTCACCCCTCCACTTT. Residues: CASSGGDSYYNSPLHF. The rearrangement joins TRBV27 to TRBJ1-6, with a weak D call TRBD1 (5 bases). The CDR3 is made up of 16 amino acids. The V gene's germline CDR1 is MNHEY and CDR2 SMNVEV (reference sequence). V was pared by 5 bases and J by 3 bases, with 14 bases between.

On this clone: Other DNA sequences in the same sample also yield this CDR3. The chain recombines TRBV6-5 with TRBJ1-4; the D gene is possibly TRBD1 (5 bases). The germline CDR1 and CDR2 sequences are MNHEY and SVGAGI. The CDR3 has 14 amino acids. V was pared by 2 bases and J by 7 bases, with 11 bases between. The CDR3 region is CASSYGQGGEKLFF. CDR3 nucleotide sequence: TGTGCCAGCAGTTACGGGCAGGGAGGTGAAAAACTGTTTTTT.

The DNA for the CDR3 is TGTGCCAGCAGTGAGCTAGGGACAGGTTCTTACCAAGAGACCCAGTACTTC. Translated, it gives CASSELGTGSYQETQYF. This chain joins TRBV25-1 and TRBJ2-5; 8 nucleotides match TRBD1. The CDR3 sequence is 17 residues long. CDR1 is MGHDK, CDR2 SYGVNS, per germline. After removal of 3 bases from V and 0 bases from J, the junction contained 9 bases not matched to a gene.

In this sample, this clone turned up once. This chain connects TRBV4-1 to TRBJ2-7, with D hard to call. Trimming took off 1 base at V and 3 bases at J, with 7 bases between the two ends. This CDR3 contains 13 residues. Germline CDR1 is MGHRA and CDR2 is YSYEKL. The CDR3 DNA sequence: TGCGCCAGCAGCCAAGGGCTAGGCTACGAGCAGTACTTC. It yields the protein CASSQGLGYEQYF.

This chain connects TRBV7-9 to TRBJ2-2; perhaps TRBD2 as D (5 bases). The germline gives CDR1 SEHNR, CDR2 FQNEAQ (reference sequence). The CDR3 has 14 amino acids. Trimming took 5 bases from V and 4 from J, leaving 11 bases between them. The CDR3 bases are TGTGCCAGCAGCCCCCGCGAGGGCACCGGGGAGCTGTTTTTT. Protein: CASSPREGTGELFF.

CDR3 nucleotides: TGCGCCAGCAGCTTGGTAGCGGATGGCTACACCTTC. This sequence encodes CASSLVADGYTF. The chain couples TRBV5-1 to TRBJ1-2, with no clear D. Trimming took 0 bases from V and 6 from J, leaving 6 bases between them. This CDR3 has 12 residues. The germline V gene encodes CDR1 SGHRS and CDR2 YFSETQ.

The rearrangement links TRBV5-6 to TRBJ2-2, with 8 bases identical to TRBD2. CDR3 length: 16 residues. The V gene end was trimmed by 7 bases and the J gene end by 3 bases; junction bases not matched to a gene: 11. The V gene's germline CDR1 is SGHDT and CDR2 YYEEEE. CDR3 amino acids: CASGLALRGYTGELFF. The CDR3 DNA follows: TGTGCCAGCGGACTAGCTCTGCGGGGCTACACCGGGGAGCTGTTTTTT. Variable domain in full (rest from reference TRBV5-6 and TRBJ2-2): DAGVTQSPTHLIKTRGQQVTLRCSPKSGHDTVSWYQQALGQGPQFIFQYYEEEERQRGNFPDRFSGHQFPNYSSELNVNALLLGDSALYLCASGLALRGYTGELFFGEGSRLTVL.

The rearrangement links TRBV25-1 to TRBJ1-6; the match to TRBD1 covers 7 bases. This CDR3 is built from 14 residues. After removal of 6 bases from V and 9 bases from J, the junction contained 8 bases not matched to a gene. Per the germline V gene, CDR1 is MGHDK and CDR2 is SYGVNS. The CDR3 nucleotides are TGTGCCAGCAGCGGTCAGGGGGACGGTTCACCCCTCCACTTT. As protein: CASSGQGDGSPLHF.

This clone appeared once. The chain is built from TRBV7-2 and TRBJ2-1; D not certain. CDR3 length equals 11 residues. Trimming cost V 6 bases and J 10 bases, with 10 bases left between them. CDR1 and CDR2 from the germline V gene are SGHTA and FQGNSA. The CDR3 sequence: CASSPSIEQFF. The CDR3 DNA follows: TGTGCCAGCAGTCCTAGTATAGAGCAGTTCTTC.

V usage is TRBV5-3 and J usage is TRBJ1-2; D gene unclear. TRBV5-3 is identified as an open reading frame with a role that is uncertain. Trimming shortened V by 0 bases and J by 8 bases, and 14 bases separated the two germline ends. The length of the CDR3 is 14 residues. The CDR3 sequence is CARSLGPLLSGYTF. The CDR3 region has the DNA TGTGCCAGAAGCTTGGGTCCTTTGCTATCCGGCTACACCTTC.

The J gene is TRBJ1-2, the V gene TRBV3-1 (or the pseudogene TRBV3-2), with a possible D match to TRBD1 (5 bases). CDR3 size: 15 residues. The germline V gene encodes CDR1 LGHDT and CDR2 YNNKEL (reference sequence). V was trimmed by 4 bases and J by 5 bases, leaving 17 bases between them. CDR3 coding DNA: TGTGCCAGCAGCCCTGGGGGGGGGTACACTTATGGCTACACCTTC. Residues: CASSPGGGYTYGYTF.

This clone showed up just once. The chain carries TRBV11-3 and TRBJ2-1; TRBD2 agrees at 8 bases. Germline V gene data show CDR1 as SGHNT and CDR2 as YENEEA. This CDR3 is built from 16 residues. J gave up 4 bases and V 0 bases, and 5 bases lay outside the gene matches. The chain's CDR3 is CASSLDEAGGYNEQFF. CDR3 nucleotides: TGTGCCAGCAGCTTAGATGAGGCGGGGGGTTACAATGAGCAGTTCTTC.

The rearrangement joins TRBV15 to TRBJ1-2; 7 bases align to TRBD1. Looked up from germline, CDR1 is LNHNV and CDR2 is YYDKDF (reference sequence). With 0 bases clipped from V and 4 bases from J, the junction kept 5 bases outside the gene matches. The CDR3 spans 15 residues. The CDR3 here is CATSRDQDRSYGYTF. CDR3 DNA: TGTGCCACCAGCAGAGATCAGGACAGGAGCTATGGCTACACCTTC.

This clone has a single count. J is TRBJ1-1 and V is TRBV7-8; D is uncertain. The germline V gene has CDR1 SGHVS and CDR2 FQNEAQ. The length of the CDR3 is 14 residues. Trimming pared 2 bases from V and 1 base from J, leaving 8 bases between. The CDR3 loop reads CASSLWEGNTEAFF. In DNA, the CDR3 is TGTGCCAGCAGCTTATGGGAGGGGAACACTGAAGCTTTCTTT.

The V call is TRBV19, the J call TRBJ1-6; D gene unclear. Germline CDR1 and CDR2: LNHDA and SQIVND (reference sequence). The CDR3 extends over 14 amino acids. Trimming cost V 3 bases and J 6 bases, with 9 bases left between them. Here the CDR3 reads CASSIRVGNSPLHF. Written as DNA, the CDR3 is TGTGCCAGTAGTATTCGAGTTGGTAATTCACCCCTCCACTTT. The full variable domain, rest sourced from reference TRBV19 and TRBJ1-6, is DGGITQSPKYLFRKEGQNVTLSCEQNLNHDAMYWYRQDPGQGLRLIYYSQIVNDFQKGDIAEGYSVSREKKESFPLTVTSAQKNPTAFYLCASSIRVGNSPLHFGNGTRLTVT.

This chain joins TRBV28 and TRBJ1-6; TRBD1 aligns across 7 bases. The CDR3 totals 16 residues. With 1 base clipped from V and 10 bases from J, the junction kept 10 bases outside the gene matches. From germline, CDR1 is MDHEN and CDR2 SYDVKM. CDR3 DNA sequence: TGTGCCAGCAGTTTATCCAAGCCAGGGGGTCGGTCACCCCTCCACTTT. Its protein is CASSLSKPGGRSPLHF.

This sequence joins TRBV19 and TRBJ2-1; D gene ambiguous. The germline CDR1 and CDR2 sequences are LNHDA and SQIVND (reference sequence). V lost 2 bases and J lost 5, with 7 bases in between. The CDR3 runs to 13 residues. CDR3 amino acids: CASSISRDNEQFF. CDR3 nucleotides: TGTGCCAGTAGTATAAGTCGAGACAATGAGCAGTTCTTC. The variable domain in full, with the rest retrieved from reference TRBV19 and TRBJ2-1, is DGGITQSPKYLFRKEGQNVTLSCEQNLNHDAMYWYRQDPGQGLRLIYYSQIVNDFQKGDIAEGYSVSREKKESFPLTVTSAQKNPTAFYLCASSISRDNEQFFGPGTRLTVL.